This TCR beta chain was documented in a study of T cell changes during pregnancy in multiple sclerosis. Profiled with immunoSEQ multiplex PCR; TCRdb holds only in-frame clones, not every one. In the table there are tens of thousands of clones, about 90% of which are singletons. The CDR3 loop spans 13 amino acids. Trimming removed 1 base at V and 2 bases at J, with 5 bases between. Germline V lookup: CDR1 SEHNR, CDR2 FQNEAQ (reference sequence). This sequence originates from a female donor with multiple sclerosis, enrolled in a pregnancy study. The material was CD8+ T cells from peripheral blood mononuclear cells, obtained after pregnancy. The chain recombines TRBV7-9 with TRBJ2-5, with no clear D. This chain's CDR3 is CASSLGSQETQYF. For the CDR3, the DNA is TGTGCCAGCAGCTTAGGGAGTCAAGAGACCCAGTACTTC.